This T cell receptor (beta chain) was found in a study of blood T cell repertoires in COVID-19 (dated by TCRdb to 2020 to 2022). About the full investigation: Collaborator samples came from the United States, Italy and Spain and covered acute and convalescent phases of COVID-19. Samples came from the ongoing ImmuneRACE study (first 160 participants) plus 1,254 subjects from 6 global collaborators. The prospective study material was composed of cDNA or gDNA derived from T cells, B-cell-depleted T cells, or PBMCs. The dataset comprised deeply sampled blood TCRbeta repertoires from subjects exposed to, actively infected with, or recovered from COVID-19. The sample metadata nearly always contained a de-identified subject ID, COVID-19 status, age in years and sex. The repertoires were released in a freely available public database intended as a resource for research on the immune response to SARS-CoV-2. Where available, HLA class I and class II types were obtained from metadata supplied by the sample provider rather than from assay-based typing.

Each collaborating institution followed its own protocols to collect whole blood in K2EDTA tubes. For TCRbeta analysis, collaborators shipped samples in one of three forms: frozen whole blood, isolated PBMCs, or DNA extracted from either of those sample types. Including cysteine and phenylalanine, the CDR3 has 18 amino acids. Of all the DNA, just the CDR3 is kept, 54 bases in frame from base 1. From the germline V gene, CDR1 is SNHLY and CDR2 is FYNNEI. V is reduced by 4 bases and J by 8 bases, leaving a spacing of 24 bases between them. Here is what the overall study found, with its caveats: How much clinical and demographic metadata was included differed by source and by participant, and the metadata was provided uncurated.

The immunoSEQ Assay, a bias-controlled multiplex PCR, was used to amplify TCRbeta CDR3 regions from genomic DNA. Concerning the study's data processing: Nucleated cell counts per sample were estimated from amplification of reference gene primers within the assay. To quantify the absolute abundance of each unique TCRbeta CDR3 rearrangement, sequence reads were collapsed and filtered. For each sample, productive Simpson clonality was calculated by taking the square root of Simpson's diversity index across productive rearrangements. TCRdb provides this immuneACCESS table in a form limited to in-frame rearrangements. Some clones are lacking; in checked studies, under half of them reflect an unresolved V gene, and why the rest are absent is not known. That table furnishes V, J and clone size, whereas the DNA furnished D and trimming. The sample table lists 340,000 or so clones, roughly 87% of them with a count of one. The ten top clones hold 1% of the sample.

This clone was seen only once. No cognate antigen has been identified for it. No base qualities exist here, and no much larger clone lies one base off it. Material for sequencing was peripheral blood. In this chain, TRBV2 is recombined with TRBJ1-6; tentative D gene TRBD1, with 6 bases matching. This TCR derives from a man aged 50 to 59 with active or convalescent COVID-19. The sequenced DNA: TGTGCCAGCAGTGGTTATGGGGTCCGGGCAGGGGAAGATTCACCCCTCCACTTT. It codes for CASSGYGVRAGEDSPLHF.